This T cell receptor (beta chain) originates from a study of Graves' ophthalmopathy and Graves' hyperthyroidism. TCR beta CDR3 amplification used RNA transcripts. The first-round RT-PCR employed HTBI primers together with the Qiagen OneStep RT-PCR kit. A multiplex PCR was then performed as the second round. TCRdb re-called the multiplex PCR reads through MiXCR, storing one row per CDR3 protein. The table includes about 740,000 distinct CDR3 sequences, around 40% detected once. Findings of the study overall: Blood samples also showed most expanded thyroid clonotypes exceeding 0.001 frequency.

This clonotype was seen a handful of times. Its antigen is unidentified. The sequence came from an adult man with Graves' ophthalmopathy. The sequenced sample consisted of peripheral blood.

The CDR3 nucleotides read TGTGCCAGTAGTAGGTGGGAAGGGTCCGGGGAGCTGTTTTTT. It encodes CASSRWEGSGELFF. The chain couples TRBV25-1 to TRBJ2-2; D unclear. The CDR3 sequence is 14 residues long. In germline, CDR1 is MGHDK, CDR2 SYGVNS. Trimming left V 9 bases short and J 6 bases short, with 17 bases between.